Below, one T cell receptor beta chain is given with its context. Its antigen is still unknown. A CD45RO/CCR7/CD25/CD127/CD95/CD27 panel sorted naive, central memory, regulatory and stem cell-like memory CD4+ cells. The study reverse transcribed the entire isolated RNA, so it sequenced expressed TCRB transcripts. Only in-frame clones appear in the TCRdb table, and some are missing; sequencing was by immunoSEQ multiplex PCR. The sample gives under 300,000 clones, 27% of which show up once; under 4.5% is in the top ten. These data are taken from a study of beta chain features in type 1 diabetes. Points from the study as a whole: Relative to healthy donors, patients appeared to have naive, central memory and Treg TCRB repertoires that were more similar.

This CDR3 has 13 residues. V shed 4 bases and J 2 bases; nucleotides not matched to a gene: 3. The germline CDR1 and CDR2 sequences are SGDLS and YYNGEE. V and J are TRBV9 and TRBJ2-7; TRBD1 matches 7 bases. This receptor was identified in a man aged 25 to 40 in good health. Sequenced sample: central memory CD4+ T cells from blood. The DNA for the CDR3 is TGTGCCAGCAGCCTGGGGACAGCCTACGAGCAGTACTTC. Translated, it gives CASSLGTAYEQYF.